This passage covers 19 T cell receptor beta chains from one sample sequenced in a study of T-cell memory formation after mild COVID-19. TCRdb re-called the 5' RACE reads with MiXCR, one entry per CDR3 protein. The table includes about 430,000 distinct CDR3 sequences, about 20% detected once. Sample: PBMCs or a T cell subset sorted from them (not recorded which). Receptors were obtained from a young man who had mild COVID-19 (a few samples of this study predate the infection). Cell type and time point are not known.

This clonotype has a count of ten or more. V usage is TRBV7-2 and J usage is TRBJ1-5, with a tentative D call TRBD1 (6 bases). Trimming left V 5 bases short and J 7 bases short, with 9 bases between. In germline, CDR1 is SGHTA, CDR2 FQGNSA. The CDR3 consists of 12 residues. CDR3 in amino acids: CASSKGGQPQHF. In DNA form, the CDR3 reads TGTGCCAGCAGCAAGGGGGGACAGCCCCAGCATTTT.

Here the CDR3 reads CSARTSSYGYTF. The CDR3 DNA sequence: TGCAGTGCAAGGACGTCGAGCTATGGCTACACCTTC. The V call is TRBV20-1, the J call TRBJ1-2; D remains ambiguous. The CDR3 length is 12 residues. Germline CDR1 reads DFQATT; CDR2 reads SNEGSKA (reference sequence). V lost 6 bases, J lost 4 bases, and 12 bases lay in between.

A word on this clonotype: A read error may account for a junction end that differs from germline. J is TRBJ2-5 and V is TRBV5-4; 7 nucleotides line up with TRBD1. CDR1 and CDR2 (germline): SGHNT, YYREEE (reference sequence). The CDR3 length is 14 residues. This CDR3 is CASSLGQKEETQYF. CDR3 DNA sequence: TGTGCAAGCAGCCTGGGACAGAAAGAAGAGACCCAGTACTTC.

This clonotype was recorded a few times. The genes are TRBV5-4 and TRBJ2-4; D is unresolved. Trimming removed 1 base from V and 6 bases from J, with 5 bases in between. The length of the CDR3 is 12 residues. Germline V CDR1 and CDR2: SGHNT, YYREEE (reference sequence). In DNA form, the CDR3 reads TGTGCCAGCAGCTTGCCGGGAAACATTCAGTACTTC. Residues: CASSLPGNIQYF.

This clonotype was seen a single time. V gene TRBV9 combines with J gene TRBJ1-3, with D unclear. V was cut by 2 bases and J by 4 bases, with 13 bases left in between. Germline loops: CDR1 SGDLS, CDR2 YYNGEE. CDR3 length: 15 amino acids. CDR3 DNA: TGTGCCAGCAGCGTGGTGGACGGGAGGGGAAACACCATATATTTT. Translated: CASSVVDGRGNTIYF.

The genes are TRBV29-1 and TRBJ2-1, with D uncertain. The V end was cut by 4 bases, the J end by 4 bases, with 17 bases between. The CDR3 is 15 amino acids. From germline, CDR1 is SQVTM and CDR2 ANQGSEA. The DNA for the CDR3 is TGCAGCGTTGCGCACACCATAAATGGGTACAATGAGCAGTTCTTC. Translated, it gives CSVAHTINGYNEQFF.

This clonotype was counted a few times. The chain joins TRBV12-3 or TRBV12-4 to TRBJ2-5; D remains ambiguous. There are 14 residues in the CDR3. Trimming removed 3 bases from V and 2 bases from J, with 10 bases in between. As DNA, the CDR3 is TGTGCCAGCAGTTTCTCGGATATGCAAGAGACCCAGTACTTC. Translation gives CASSFSDMQETQYF.

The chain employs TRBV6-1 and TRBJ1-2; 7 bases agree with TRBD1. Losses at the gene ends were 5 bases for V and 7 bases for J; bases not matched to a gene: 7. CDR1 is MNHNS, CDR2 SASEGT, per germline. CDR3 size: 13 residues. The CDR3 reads CASSPDRVGGYTF. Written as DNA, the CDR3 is TGTGCCAGCAGTCCAGACAGGGTGGGTGGCTACACCTTC.

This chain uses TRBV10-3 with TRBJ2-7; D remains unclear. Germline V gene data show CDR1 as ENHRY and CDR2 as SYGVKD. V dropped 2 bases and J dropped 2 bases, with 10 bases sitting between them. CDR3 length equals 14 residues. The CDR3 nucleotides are TGTGCCATCAGTGAGGCAGGAGAGGCCTACGAGCAGTACTTC. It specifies CAISEAGEAYEQYF.

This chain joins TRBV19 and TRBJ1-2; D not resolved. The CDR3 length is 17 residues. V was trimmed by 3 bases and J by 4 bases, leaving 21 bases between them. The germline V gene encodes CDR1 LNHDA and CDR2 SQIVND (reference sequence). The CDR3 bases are TGTGCCAGTAGTATCCTGCTTAAATACACGGATTTCTATGGCTACACCTTC. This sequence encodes CASSILLKYTDFYGYTF.

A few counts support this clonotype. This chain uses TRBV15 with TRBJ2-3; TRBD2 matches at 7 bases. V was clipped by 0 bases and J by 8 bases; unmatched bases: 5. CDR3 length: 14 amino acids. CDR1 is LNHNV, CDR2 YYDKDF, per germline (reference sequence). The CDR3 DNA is TGTGCCACCAGCAGAGAGATTGGGGGGGGTACGCAGTATTTT. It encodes CATSREIGGGTQYF.

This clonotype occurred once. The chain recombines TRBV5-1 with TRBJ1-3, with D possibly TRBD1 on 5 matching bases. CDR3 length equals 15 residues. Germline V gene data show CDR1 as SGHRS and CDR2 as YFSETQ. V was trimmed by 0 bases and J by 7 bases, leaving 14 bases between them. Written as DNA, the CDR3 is TGCGCCAGCAGCTTGGAGGCAGGGTTCAGGAACACCATATATTTT. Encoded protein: CASSLEAGFRNTIYF.

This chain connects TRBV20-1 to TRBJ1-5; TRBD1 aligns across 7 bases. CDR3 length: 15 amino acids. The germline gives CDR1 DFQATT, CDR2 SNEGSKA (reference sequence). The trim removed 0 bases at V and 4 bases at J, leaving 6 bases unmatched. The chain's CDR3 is CSARDQDRENQPQHF. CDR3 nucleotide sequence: TGCAGTGCTAGAGATCAAGACAGGGAGAATCAGCCCCAGCATTTT.

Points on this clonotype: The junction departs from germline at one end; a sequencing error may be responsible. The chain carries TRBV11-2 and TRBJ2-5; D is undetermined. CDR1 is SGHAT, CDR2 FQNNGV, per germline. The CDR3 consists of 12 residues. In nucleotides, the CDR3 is TGTGCCAGCAGCCCTCGGTTGGAGACCCGGTACTTC. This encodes CASSPRLETRYF. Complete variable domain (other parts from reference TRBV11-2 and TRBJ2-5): EAGVAQSPRYKIIEKRQSVAFWCNPISGHATLYWYQQILGQGPKLLIQFQNNGVVDDSQLPKDRFSAERLKGVDSTLKIQPAKLEDSAVYLCASSPRLETRYFGPGTRLLVL.

DNA for the CDR3: TGCAGTGCTAGTCCACAGGGGGGTCAGCCCCAGCATTTT. Protein: CSASPQGGQPQHF. The chain carries TRBV20-1 and TRBJ1-5; TRBD1 agrees at 8 bases. This CDR3 comprises 13 residues. CDR1 DFQATT and CDR2 SNEGSKA come from the germline V gene (reference sequence). V lost 3 bases and J lost 6; bases outside the gene matches: 4.

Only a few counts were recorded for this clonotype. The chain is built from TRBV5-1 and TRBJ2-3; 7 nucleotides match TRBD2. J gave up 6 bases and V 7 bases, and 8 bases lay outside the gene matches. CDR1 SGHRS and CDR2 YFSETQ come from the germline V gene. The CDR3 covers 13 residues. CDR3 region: CASESGAGDTQYF. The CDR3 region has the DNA TGCGCCAGCGAAAGCGGGGCTGGCGATACGCAGTATTTT.

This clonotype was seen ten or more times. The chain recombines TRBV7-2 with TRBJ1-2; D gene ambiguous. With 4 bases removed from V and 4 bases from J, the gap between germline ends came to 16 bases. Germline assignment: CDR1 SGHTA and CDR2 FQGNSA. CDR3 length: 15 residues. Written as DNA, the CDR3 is TGTGCCAGCAGCTCCTTCGTTACCGGCCCCTATGGCTACACCTTC. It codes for CASSSFVTGPYGYTF.

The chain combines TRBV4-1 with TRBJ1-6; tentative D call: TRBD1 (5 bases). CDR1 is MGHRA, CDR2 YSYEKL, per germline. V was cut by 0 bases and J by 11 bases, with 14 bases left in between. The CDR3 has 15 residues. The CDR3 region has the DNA TGCGCCAGCAGCCAAGATCTGGCAGGGATCCCACCCCTCCACTTT. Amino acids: CASSQDLAGIPPLHF.

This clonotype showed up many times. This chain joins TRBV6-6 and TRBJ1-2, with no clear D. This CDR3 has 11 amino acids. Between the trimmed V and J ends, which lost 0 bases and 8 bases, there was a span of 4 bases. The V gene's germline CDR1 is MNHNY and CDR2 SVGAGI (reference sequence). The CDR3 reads CASSYSWGYTF. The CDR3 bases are TGTGCCAGCAGTTACTCCTGGGGCTACACCTTC.